The count of the clone carrying this T cell receptor beta chain is one. Its antigen is undetermined. Germline V lookup: CDR1 SGHRS, CDR2 YFSETQ. V trimming: 0 bases; J trimming: 7 bases; junction bases outside the gene matches: 8. The CDR3 extends over 15 amino acids. The sample is drawn from a study of T cell responses to AZD1222 COVID-19 vaccine. Study as a whole: Recipients boosted at about 4 weeks or about 12 weeks are pooled. Broader study findings: The peak T cell response came first, and repertoires were sampled only after it. In a largely white British group with more females than males, clonal diversity was possibly underestimated. Regions left unmutated in variants are reportedly the target of nearly half of spike-specific TCRs.

Using immunoSEQ multiplex PCR, the repertoire was profiled, and TCRdb retains in-frame clones only, with some absent. Of about 97,000 clones in the sample, over 75% were seen once. The V and J genes are TRBV5-1 and TRBJ1-1; 8 bases align to TRBD1. Sample: peripheral blood, taken on day 0 of AZD1222 vaccination. This TCR came from an adult in good health. CDR3 coding DNA: TGCGCCAGCAGCTTGGGAGACAGGGGAGGTAATGAAGCTTTCTTT. Amino acids: CASSLGDRGGNEAFF. The whole variable domain, filled in from reference TRBV5-1 and TRBJ1-1, reads KAGVTQTPRYLIKTRGQQVTLSCSPISGHRSVSWYQQTPGQGLQFLFEYFSETQRNKGNFPGRFSGRQFSNSRSEMNVSTLELGDSALYLCASSLGDRGGNEAFFGQGTRLTVV.